The present TCR beta chain was sequenced within a study of blood T cell repertoires in COVID-19. Study-level information: There were acute and convalescent COVID-19 samples, and they came from the United States, Italy and Spain. PBMCs, B-cell-depleted T cells, or T cells were the source of the cDNA or gDNA that made up the material.

The trim removed 4 bases at V and 6 bases at J, leaving 4 bases unmatched. The CDR3 is 15 amino acids. The germline V gene encodes CDR1 LNHDA and CDR2 SQIVND (reference sequence). Assay used: immunoSEQ multiplex PCR; TCRdb lists only in-frame clones, some missing. The sample contains around 220,000 clones, less than 85% of which appear only once. The sample comprised peripheral blood. The chain combines TRBV19 with TRBJ1-5; 12 nucleotides align to TRBD1. The source is a woman older than 75 with COVID-19, enrolled during active disease. CDR3 sequence (DNA): TGTGCCAGTAGTAGTGGGACAGGGGGCACTCAGCCCCAGCATTTT. Protein product: CASSSGTGGTQPQHF.